This T cell receptor beta chain stems from a study of glioma-infiltrating T cells after dendritic cell vaccination. PBMC sampling occurred before vaccination, two weeks after the third dose, and at progression. CDR1 MRHNA and CDR2 SNTAGT come from the germline V gene. CDR3 size: 17 residues. Losses at the gene ends were 4 bases for V and 1 base for J; bases not matched to a gene: 9. TCRdb keeps only in-frame clones here, not all; method: immunoSEQ multiplex PCR. The sample lists about 64,000 clones; roughly four fifths were seen once. This receptor was identified in a human donor with glioblastoma. The rearrangement joins TRBV6-4 to TRBJ2-2; 7 bases match TRBD2. The sequenced sample was blood, obtained before dendritic cell vaccination. The DNA for the CDR3 is TGTGCCAGCAGTGTAGTTCCGGGACTACGGAACACCGGGGAGCTGTTTTTT. This sequence encodes CASSVVPGLRNTGELFF.